This entry is about one T cell receptor beta chain. Its antigen is unidentified. Germline V gene lookup returns CDR1 MGHRA and CDR2 YSYEKL. This CDR3 has 20 amino acids. The V gene end was trimmed by 0 bases and the J gene end by 4 bases; junction bases not matched to a gene: 17. Unique molecular identifiers tagged individual cDNA molecules. TCRdb recomputed calls from the 5' RACE reads with MiXCR, one row per CDR3 protein. The table has around 70,000 distinct CDR3 sequences, 12% seen once. The data were taken from a study of early T cells in non-severe SARS-CoV-2 infection. Study-wide context: From unsorted whole blood, bulk RNA was sequenced, and the chains remained unpaired.

General observations from the study: VDJdb matching favored anti-spike CD8 responses, missing private and CD4 specificities.

Sequencing was done on a sample of whole blood. V usage is TRBV4-1 and J usage is TRBJ2-3; TRBD2 matches at 9 bases. This TCR was sampled from an adult who was a healthcare worker with PCR-confirmed SARS-CoV-2 infection or an uninfected control (not recorded which). CDR3 DNA sequence: TGCGCCAGCAGCCAAGATTCTTCTTTAGCCGGGACTAGCACAGCAGATACGCAGTATTTT. Amino acid sequence: CASSQDSSLAGTSTADTQYF.